This paragraph covers one T cell receptor (beta chain) sequence. The sample is drawn from a study of blood T cells in healthy people across ages. Using a J-beta primer mix together with a sample-barcoded 5' primer, a second PCR was run for about 7 to 12 cycles. Each cDNA molecule carried a tag from a template-switch adaptor that contained 12 random nucleotides. TCRdb used MiXCR to reprocess the 5' RACE reads, holding one entry per CDR3 protein. The sample holds fewer than 900,000 distinct CDR3 sequences, around half seen once. Every participating donor contributed about 10 milliliters of peripheral blood through a draw. The CDR3 length is 18 residues. The germline V gene encodes CDR1 MNHNS and CDR2 SASEGT. Deletions cut 0 bases from V and 4 bases from J, with 16 bases between.

The J gene is TRBJ2-6, the V gene TRBV6-1, with D perhaps matching TRBD2 (5 bases). The sequence was obtained from a woman aged 55-70 years in good health. The source material was blood. This CDR3 reads CASSEATYLASGANVLTF. CDR3 nucleotides: TGTGCCAGCAGTGAAGCCACCTACCTAGCTTCAGGGGCCAACGTCCTGACTTTC.